One sample yielded the 5 T cell receptor beta chains listed below, sequenced in a study of blood T cell repertoires in COVID-19. Produced via immunoSEQ multiplex PCR; TCRdb's table is partial and in-frame only. The sample records about 210,000 clones, roughly 90% being singletons. Sequencing was done on a sample of peripheral blood. All receptors come from a woman between 40 and 55 years old with acute or convalescent COVID-19.

The genes are TRBV5-5 and TRBJ1-2; TRBD1 is a possible D gene (5 bases). CDR3 length: 14 residues. The V end lost 1 base, the J end lost 4 bases, and 11 bases lay between the germline ends. The germline gives CDR1 SGHKS, CDR2 YYEKEE (reference sequence). CDR3 residues: CASSLPGQGYGYTF. The CDR3 nucleotides are TGTGCCAGCAGCTTGCCAGGTCAGGGCTATGGCTACACCTTC.

The chain links TRBV30 to TRBJ1-2; a possible D gene is TRBD1 (5 bases). V was cut by 2 bases and J by 6 bases, with 19 bases left in between. Germline CDR1 is GTSNPN and CDR2 is SVGIG (reference sequence). This CDR3 contains 15 residues. The chain's CDR3 is CAWSPDRVLTNGYTF. The CDR3 DNA sequence: TGTGCCTGGAGTCCTGACAGAGTACTAACTAATGGCTACACCTTC.

The chain carries TRBV4-1 and TRBJ1-2; D might be TRBD1 (6 bases). V lost 4 bases and J 3 bases, leaving 18 bases between the germline ends. This CDR3 has 16 residues. Germline V gene lookup returns CDR1 MGHRA and CDR2 YSYEKL. CDR3 protein: CASSPPPQQGYYGYTF. CDR3 nucleotide sequence: TGCGCCAGCAGCCCACCACCTCAACAGGGTTACTATGGCTACACCTTC.

The chain joins TRBV25-1 to TRBJ1-2; 7 positions agree with TRBD1. V shed 6 bases and J 3 bases; nucleotides not matched to a gene: 7. The CDR3 has 14 amino acids. Germline-derived CDR1 and CDR2 are MGHDK and SYGVNS. As DNA, the CDR3 is TGTGCCAGCAGCGGACAGGTCGGGTACTATGGCTACACCTTC. Residues: CASSGQVGYYGYTF.

This chain links TRBV5-1 with TRBJ1-4, with a tentative D call TRBD1 (6 bases). The CDR3 loop spans 15 amino acids. The V gene's germline CDR1 is SGHRS and CDR2 YFSETQ. V shed 5 bases and J shed 0 bases, with 11 bases lying between them. CDR3: CASSGQTPTNEKLFF. CDR3 in DNA: TGCGCCAGCAGTGGACAGACACCAACTAATGAAAAACTGTTTTTT.